Sequencing of this TCR beta chain was carried out in a study of early T cells in non-severe SARS-CoV-2 infection. Study-wide context: Chains were not paired, and sequencing was done on bulk RNA from unsorted whole blood.

By frequency in the sample, this clonotype is medium-sized. Its antigen is still unknown. Researchers attached unique molecular identifiers to individual cDNA molecules. In TCRdb, the 5' RACE reads were re-called with MiXCR into one record per CDR3 protein. Of around 81,000 distinct CDR3 sequences in the sample, roughly 13% were seen once. The length of the CDR3 is 15 residues. The germline V gene has CDR1 SNHLY and CDR2 FYNNEI. Trimming left V 6 bases short and J 3 bases short, with 15 bases between. Regarding the study as a whole: Using VDJdb, the matching emphasized anti-spike CD8 responses while missing private and CD4 specificities.

The specimen was whole blood. The clonotype originates from an adult who was a healthcare worker with PCR-confirmed SARS-CoV-2 infection or an uninfected control (not recorded which). This chain joins TRBV2 and TRBJ1-5; maybe TRBD1 (6 bases). The CDR3 reads CASRRTVDLNQPQHF. The CDR3 nucleotides read TGTGCCAGCAGAAGGACAGTTGATCTCAATCAGCCCCAGCATTTT. Drawing the rest from reference TRBV2 and TRBJ1-5, the complete variable domain is EPEVTQTPSHQVTQMGQEVILRCVPISNHLYFYWYRQILGQKVEFLVSFYNNEISEKSEIFDDQFSVERPDGSNFTLKIRSTKLEDSAMYFCASRRTVDLNQPQHFGDGTRLSIL.